The clone carrying this T cell receptor beta chain was seen repeatedly, ten times or more. The data were taken from a study of early T cells in non-severe SARS-CoV-2 infection. As for the study in general: Investigators sequenced bulk RNA drawn from unsorted whole blood, and chains remained unpaired.

Germline V lookup: CDR1 DFQATT, CDR2 SNEGSKA (reference sequence). The CDR3 runs 15 residues. Trimming took 3 bases from V and 6 from J, leaving 15 bases between them. The TCR library protocol was used to attach unique molecular identifiers. These identifiers were attached to individual cDNA molecules. TCRdb re-called the 5' RACE reads through MiXCR, storing one row per CDR3 protein. This sample has more than 15,000 distinct CDR3 sequences, with approximately 5.4% found just once. This receptor was identified in an adult who was a healthcare worker with PCR-confirmed SARS-CoV-2 infection or an uninfected control (not recorded which). This chain links TRBV20-1 with TRBJ1-6; TRBD1 might be the D (6 bases). Sample: whole blood. This CDR3 is CSASYPGQINSPLHF. The CDR3 region has the DNA TGCAGTGCTAGTTACCCTGGACAGATTAATTCACCCCTCCACTTT.